Listed below are T cell receptor beta chains from one sample, sequenced in a study of control samples from healthy donors and cancer patients. Here immunoSEQ multiplex PCR was the method, and the copy in TCRdb shows in-frame clones only, minus some. Its clone listing holds about 210,000 clones. Sequenced input: blood. These receptors all come from a woman in her twenties or thirties in good health. Each CDR3 is given with its conserved first and last residue. A D gene is named only where the DNA matches it firmly.

v_gene: TRBV12-3/TRBV12-4; d_gene: NA; j_gene: TRBJ1-4; CDR3nt: TGTGCCAGCAGTTTAAACGGCGGGGAAAAACTGTTTTTT; CDR3aa: CASSLNGGEKLFF
v_gene: TRBV5-4; d_gene: NA; j_gene: TRBJ2-5; CDR3nt: TGTGCCAGCAGCTTGCCAGGGGAGGGTGAGACCCAGTACTTC; CDR3aa: CASSLPGEGETQYF
v_gene: TRBV7-6; d_gene: NA; j_gene: TRBJ2-7; CDR3nt: TGTGCCAGCAGCATACAGGGTAGCTCCTACGAGCAGTACTTC; CDR3aa: CASSIQGSSYEQYF
v_gene: TRBV5-6; d_gene: NA; j_gene: TRBJ2-1; CDR3nt: TGTGCCAGCAGCTTGGGTCCAGGGCAAGGGTCTTACAATGAGCAGTTCTTC; CDR3aa: CASSLGPGQGSYNEQFF
v_gene: TRBV29-1; d_gene: NA; j_gene: TRBJ1-2; CDR3nt: TGCAGCGTTGGGGGTCAGGAAAATGGCTACACCTTC; CDR3aa: CSVGGQENGYTF
v_gene: TRBV27; d_gene: NA; j_gene: TRBJ1-1; CDR3nt: TGTGCCAGCAGTCCCCGACTATCCACTGAAGCTTTCTTT; CDR3aa: CASSPRLSTEAFF
v_gene: TRBV28; d_gene: NA; j_gene: TRBJ1-2; CDR3nt: TGTGCCATCCCCCTCGGGCCCGGGAACTATGGCTACACCTTC; CDR3aa: CAIPLGPGNYGYTF
v_gene: TRBV9; d_gene: NA; j_gene: TRBJ2-7; CDR3nt: TGTGCCAGCAGCGTAGGGGTGTCACCCGCCCTCGGGGAGCAGTACTTC; CDR3aa: CASSVGVSPALGEQYF
v_gene: TRBV4-2; d_gene: NA; j_gene: TRBJ2-5; CDR3nt: TGTGCCAGCAGCCAAGATCTAAGCGGGACCCAGTACTTC; CDR3aa: CASSQDLSGTQYF
v_gene: TRBV5-1; d_gene: NA; j_gene: TRBJ1-1; CDR3nt: TGCGCCAGCAGCTTGGCGACAGGGAACACTGAAGCTTTCTTT; CDR3aa: CASSLATGNTEAFF
v_gene: TRBV9; d_gene: NA; j_gene: TRBJ2-1; CDR3nt: TGTGCCAGCAGCGTAACGTCCGCCACAACCGCCGGCGAGCAGTTCTTC; CDR3aa: CASSVTSATTAGEQFF
v_gene: TRBV7-9; d_gene: TRBD1; j_gene: TRBJ2-5; CDR3nt: TGTGCCAGCAGGGGACAGGGGGTTTCCGGTTGGGAGACCCAGTACTTC; CDR3aa: CASRGQGVSGWETQYF
v_gene: TRBV12-3/TRBV12-4; d_gene: TRBD2; j_gene: TRBJ2-7; CDR3nt: TGTGCCAGCAGTTCTAGCGGTTCCTACGAGCAGTACTTC; CDR3aa: CASSSSGSYEQYF
v_gene: TRBV5-1; d_gene: NA; j_gene: TRBJ2-7; CDR3nt: TGCGCCAGCGGGGCCGGGACCGCCCTTCCCGAGCAGTACTTC; CDR3aa: CASGAGTALPEQYF
v_gene: TRBV7-3; d_gene: NA; j_gene: TRBJ2-2; CDR3nt: TGTGCCAGCAGCTTATCGGCGTCCGCCGGGGAGCTGTTTTTT; CDR3aa: CASSLSASAGELFF
v_gene: TRBV11-3; d_gene: NA; j_gene: TRBJ1-1; CDR3nt: TGTGCCAGCAGCTTAGGGACGACTGAAGCTTTCTTT; CDR3aa: CASSLGTTEAFF
v_gene: TRBV18; d_gene: NA; j_gene: TRBJ2-1; CDR3nt: TGTGCCAGCTCACCAGGGCTAGGGGAGTTCTTC; CDR3aa: CASSPGLGEFF
v_gene: TRBV7-8; d_gene: NA; j_gene: TRBJ1-1; CDR3nt: TGTGCCAGCAACGCCCAGGCTAACACTGAAGCTTTCTTT; CDR3aa: CASNAQANTEAFF
v_gene: TRBV5-1; d_gene: NA; j_gene: TRBJ1-1; CDR3nt: TGCGCCAGCAGCCTGACTCCGGGAGAGGGGAACACTGAAGCTTTCTTT; CDR3aa: CASSLTPGEGNTEAFF
v_gene: TRBV28; d_gene: NA; j_gene: TRBJ1-1; CDR3nt: TGTGCCACCCTGGTCAGCTTGAACACTGAAGCTTTCTTT; CDR3aa: CATLVSLNTEAFF
v_gene: TRBV5-1; d_gene: TRBD1; j_gene: TRBJ1-1; CDR3nt: TGCGCCAGCAGCTTGATGGGGACAGGTTCTCTGAACACTGAAGCTTTCTTT; CDR3aa: CASSLMGTGSLNTEAFF
v_gene: TRBV7-2; d_gene: TRBD1; j_gene: TRBJ2-3; CDR3nt: TGTGCCAGCAGCCAACGACAGGGCCTCCCCACAGATACGCAGTATTTT; CDR3aa: CASSQRQGLPTDTQYF
v_gene: TRBV21-1; d_gene: NA; j_gene: TRBJ1-3; CDR3nt: TGTGCCAGCACCCAAGCAGGGAAAGGAACCGACTCTGGAAACACCATATATTTT; CDR3aa: CASTQAGKGTDSGNTIYF
v_gene: TRBV15; d_gene: NA; j_gene: TRBJ2-4; CDR3nt: TGTGCCACCAGCAGAGATTACTCTGTCCGGTACGGCAAAAACATTCAGTACTTC; CDR3aa: CATSRDYSVRYGKNIQYF
v_gene: TRBV29-1; d_gene: TRBD1; j_gene: TRBJ1-1; CDR3nt: TGCAGCGCCAAACAGGGGCGGACTGAAGCTTTCTTT; CDR3aa: CSAKQGRTEAFF
v_gene: TRBV28; d_gene: NA; j_gene: TRBJ1-1; CDR3nt: TGTGCCAGCCTCGGAGGCACGGGGATGAACACTGAAGCTTTCTTT; CDR3aa: CASLGGTGMNTEAFF
v_gene: TRBV11-2; d_gene: NA; j_gene: TRBJ2-7; CDR3nt: TGTGCCAGCAGCCTCTGGGGCCGGGACTACGAGCAGTACTTC; CDR3aa: CASSLWGRDYEQYF
v_gene: TRBV7-9; d_gene: NA; j_gene: TRBJ1-2; CDR3nt: TGTGCCAGCAGCTCCCGGCGGGGGGGCCGGCACTATGGCTACACCTTC; CDR3aa: CASSSRRGGRHYGYTF
v_gene: TRBV27; d_gene: TRBD1; j_gene: TRBJ1-1; CDR3nt: TGTGCCAGCAGTTTATCAGGACAGGGGGTTTTGAACACTGAAGCTTTCTTT; CDR3aa: CASSLSGQGVLNTEAFF
v_gene: TRBV19; d_gene: NA; j_gene: TRBJ1-4; CDR3nt: TGTGCCAGTAGTATACCAGGATCAGGTGAAAAACTGTTTTTT; CDR3aa: CASSIPGSGEKLFF
v_gene: TRBV4-1; d_gene: NA; j_gene: TRBJ2-7; CDR3nt: TGCGCCAGCAGCCAAAGGGGCTCCTACGAGCAGTACTTC; CDR3aa: CASSQRGSYEQYF
v_gene: TRBV6-6; d_gene: NA; j_gene: TRBJ2-7; CDR3nt: TGTGCCAGCAGACGGGACAAGGGACAATACGAGCAGTACTTC; CDR3aa: CASRRDKGQYEQYF